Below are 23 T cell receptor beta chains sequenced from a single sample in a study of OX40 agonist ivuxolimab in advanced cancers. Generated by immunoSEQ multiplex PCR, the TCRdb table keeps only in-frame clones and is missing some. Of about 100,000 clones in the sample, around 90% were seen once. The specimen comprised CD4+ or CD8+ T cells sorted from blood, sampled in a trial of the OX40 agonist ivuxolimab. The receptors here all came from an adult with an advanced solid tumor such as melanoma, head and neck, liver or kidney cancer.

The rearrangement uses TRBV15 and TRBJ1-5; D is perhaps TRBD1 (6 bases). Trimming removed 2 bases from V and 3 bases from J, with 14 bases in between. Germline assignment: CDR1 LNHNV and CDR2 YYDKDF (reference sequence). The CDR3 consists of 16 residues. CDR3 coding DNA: TGTGCCACCAGCAGAAAAGGGGGTACTGACAATCAGCCCCAGCATTTT. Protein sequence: CATSRKGGTDNQPQHF.

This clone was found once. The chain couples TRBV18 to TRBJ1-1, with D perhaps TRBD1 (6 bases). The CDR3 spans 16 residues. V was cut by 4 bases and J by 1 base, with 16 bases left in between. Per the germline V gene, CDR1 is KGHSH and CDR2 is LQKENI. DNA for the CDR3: TGTGCCAGCTCACTACCGGGACACCTGAGGAACACTGAAGCTTTCTTT. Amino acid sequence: CASSLPGHLRNTEAFF.

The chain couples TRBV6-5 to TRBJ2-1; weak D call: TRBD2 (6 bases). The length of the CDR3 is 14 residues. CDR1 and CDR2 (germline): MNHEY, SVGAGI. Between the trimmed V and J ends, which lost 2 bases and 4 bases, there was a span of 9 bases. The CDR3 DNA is TGTGCCAGCAGTTACGGGCGGGGTTACAATGAGCAGTTCTTC. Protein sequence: CASSYGRGYNEQFF.

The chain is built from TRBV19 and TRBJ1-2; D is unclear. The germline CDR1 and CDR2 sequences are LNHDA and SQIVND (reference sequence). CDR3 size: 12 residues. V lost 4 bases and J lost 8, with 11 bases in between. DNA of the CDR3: TGTGCCAGTAGTACATCCTCGTGGGGCTACACCTTC. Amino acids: CASSTSSWGYTF.

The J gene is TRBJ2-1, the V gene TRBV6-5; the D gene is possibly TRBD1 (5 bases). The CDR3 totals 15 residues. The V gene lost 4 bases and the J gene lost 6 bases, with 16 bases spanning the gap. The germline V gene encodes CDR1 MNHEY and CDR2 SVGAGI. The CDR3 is CASSWQWGTPNEQFF. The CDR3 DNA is TGTGCCAGCAGTTGGCAATGGGGCACCCCCAATGAGCAGTTCTTC.

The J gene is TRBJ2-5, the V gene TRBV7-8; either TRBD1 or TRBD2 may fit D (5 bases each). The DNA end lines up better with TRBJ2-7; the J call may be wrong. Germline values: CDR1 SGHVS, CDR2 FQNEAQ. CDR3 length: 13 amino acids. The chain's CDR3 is CASSMLTGGEQYF. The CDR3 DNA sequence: TGTGCCAGCAGCATGCTTACAGGAGGCGAGCAGTACTTC.

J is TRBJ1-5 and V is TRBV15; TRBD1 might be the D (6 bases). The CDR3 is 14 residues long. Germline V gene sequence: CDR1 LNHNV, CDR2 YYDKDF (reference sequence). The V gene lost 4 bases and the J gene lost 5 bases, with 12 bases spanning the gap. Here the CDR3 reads CATSNGGLYQPQHF. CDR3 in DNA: TGTGCCACCAGCAACGGGGGGCTGTATCAGCCCCAGCATTTT.

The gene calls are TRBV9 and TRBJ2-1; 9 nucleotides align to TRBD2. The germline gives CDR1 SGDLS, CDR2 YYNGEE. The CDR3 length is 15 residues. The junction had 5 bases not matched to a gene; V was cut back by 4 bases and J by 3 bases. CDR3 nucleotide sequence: TGTGCCAGCAGCACAGGGACTAGCATCTACAATGAGCAGTTCTTC. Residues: CASSTGTSIYNEQFF.

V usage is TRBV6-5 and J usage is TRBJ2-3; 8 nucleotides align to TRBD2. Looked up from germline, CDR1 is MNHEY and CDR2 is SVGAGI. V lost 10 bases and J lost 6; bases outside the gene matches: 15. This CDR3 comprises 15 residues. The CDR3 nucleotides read TGTGCCATACGCTCGGGACGAGCGGGAGATGATACGCAGTATTTT. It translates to CAIRSGRAGDDTQYF.

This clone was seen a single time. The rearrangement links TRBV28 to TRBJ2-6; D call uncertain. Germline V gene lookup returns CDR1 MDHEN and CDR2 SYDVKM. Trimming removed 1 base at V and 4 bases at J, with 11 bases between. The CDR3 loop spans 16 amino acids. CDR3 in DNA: TGTGCCAGCAGTTTATTGGCGGATTCCGGGGCCAACGTCCTGACTTTC. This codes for CASSLLADSGANVLTF.

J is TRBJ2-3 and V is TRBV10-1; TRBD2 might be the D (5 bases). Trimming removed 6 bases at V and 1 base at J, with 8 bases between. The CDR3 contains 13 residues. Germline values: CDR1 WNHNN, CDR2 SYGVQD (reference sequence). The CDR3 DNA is TGCGCCAGCAGCCAAGCGGGCACAGATACGCAGTATTTT. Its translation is CASSQAGTDTQYF.

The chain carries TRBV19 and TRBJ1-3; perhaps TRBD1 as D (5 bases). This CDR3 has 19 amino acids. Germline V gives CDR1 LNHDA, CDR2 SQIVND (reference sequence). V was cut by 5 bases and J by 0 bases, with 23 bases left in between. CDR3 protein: CASSASAWETGISGNTIYF. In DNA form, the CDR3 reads TGTGCCAGTAGTGCATCAGCATGGGAAACAGGCATCTCTGGAAACACCATATATTTT.

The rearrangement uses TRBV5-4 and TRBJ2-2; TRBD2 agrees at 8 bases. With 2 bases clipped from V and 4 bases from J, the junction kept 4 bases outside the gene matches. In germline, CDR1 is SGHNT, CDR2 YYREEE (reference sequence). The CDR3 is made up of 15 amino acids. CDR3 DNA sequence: TGTGCCAGCAGCTTTTTGCGGGAGGCCACCGGGGAGCTGTTTTTT. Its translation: CASSFLREATGELFF.

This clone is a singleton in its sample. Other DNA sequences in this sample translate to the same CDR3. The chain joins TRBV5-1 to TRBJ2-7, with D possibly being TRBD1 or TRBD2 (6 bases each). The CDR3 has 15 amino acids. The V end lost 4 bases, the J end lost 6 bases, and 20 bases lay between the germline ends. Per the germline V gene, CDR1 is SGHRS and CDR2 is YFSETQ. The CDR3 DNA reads TGCGCCAGCAGCAACAATCAGGGTGGGGGGCGCGAGCAGTACTTC. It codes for CASSNNQGGGREQYF.

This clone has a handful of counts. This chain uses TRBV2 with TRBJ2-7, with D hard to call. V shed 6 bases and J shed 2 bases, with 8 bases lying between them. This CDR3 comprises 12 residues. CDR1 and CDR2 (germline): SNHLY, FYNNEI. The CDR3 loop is CASRKGTYEQYF. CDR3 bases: TGTGCCAGCAGAAAGGGTACCTACGAGCAGTACTTC.

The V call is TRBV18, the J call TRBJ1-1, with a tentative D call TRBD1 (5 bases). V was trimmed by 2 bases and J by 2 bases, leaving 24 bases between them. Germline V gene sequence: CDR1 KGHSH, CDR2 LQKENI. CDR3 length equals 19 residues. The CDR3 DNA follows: TGTGCCAGCTCACCAAGGGAGGGGATAGTCAGGGATACTAACACTGAAGCTTTCTTT. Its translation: CASSPREGIVRDTNTEAFF.

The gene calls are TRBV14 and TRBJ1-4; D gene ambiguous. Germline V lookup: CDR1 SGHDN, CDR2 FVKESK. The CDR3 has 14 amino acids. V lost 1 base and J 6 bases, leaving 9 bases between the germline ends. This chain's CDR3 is CASSQGIWDEKLFF. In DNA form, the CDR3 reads TGTGCCAGCAGCCAAGGCATCTGGGATGAAAAACTGTTTTTT.

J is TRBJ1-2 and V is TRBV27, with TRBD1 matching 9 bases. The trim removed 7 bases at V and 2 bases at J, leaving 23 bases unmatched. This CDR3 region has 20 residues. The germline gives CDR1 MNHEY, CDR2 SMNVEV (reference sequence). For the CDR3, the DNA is TGTGCCAGCACTCTCCACGGGAGGATGGCGGGACAGGGACCAAACTATGGCTACACCTTC. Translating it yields CASTLHGRMAGQGPNYGYTF.

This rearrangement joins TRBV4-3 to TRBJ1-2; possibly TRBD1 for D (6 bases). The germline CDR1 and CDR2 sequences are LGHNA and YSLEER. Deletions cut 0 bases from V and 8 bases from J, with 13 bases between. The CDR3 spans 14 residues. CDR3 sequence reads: CASSQDRRGVGYTF. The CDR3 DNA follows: TGCGCCAGCAGCCAAGATCGCAGGGGAGTCGGCTACACCTTC.

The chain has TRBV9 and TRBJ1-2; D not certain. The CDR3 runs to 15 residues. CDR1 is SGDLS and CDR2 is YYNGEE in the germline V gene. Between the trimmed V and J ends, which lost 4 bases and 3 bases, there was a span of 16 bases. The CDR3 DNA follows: TGTGCCAGCAGCCCTAGCCTCCCTACTTACTATGGCTACACCTTC. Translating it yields CASSPSLPTYYGYTF.

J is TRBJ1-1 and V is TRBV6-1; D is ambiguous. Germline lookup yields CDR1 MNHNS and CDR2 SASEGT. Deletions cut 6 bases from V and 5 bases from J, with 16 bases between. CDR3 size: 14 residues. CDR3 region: CASRDPHPETEAFF. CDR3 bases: TGTGCCAGCAGGGACCCCCACCCCGAAACTGAAGCTTTCTTT.

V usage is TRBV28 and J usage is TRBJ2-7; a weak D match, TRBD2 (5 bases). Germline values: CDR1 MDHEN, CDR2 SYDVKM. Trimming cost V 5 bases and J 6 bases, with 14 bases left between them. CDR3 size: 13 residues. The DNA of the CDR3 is TGTGCCAGCAGTCTCCGGACTCCTTTCGAGCAGTACTTC. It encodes CASSLRTPFEQYF.

The CDR3 sequence: CASSTAAGGYTF. In DNA form, the CDR3 reads TGTGCCAGTAGTACAGCGGCTGGGGGCTACACCTTC. This rearrangement joins TRBV19 to TRBJ1-2, with unresolved D. This CDR3 spans 12 amino acids. V was shortened by 4 bases and J by 8 bases, with 11 bases between the two germline ends. Per germline, CDR1 LNHDA and CDR2 SQIVND (reference sequence).